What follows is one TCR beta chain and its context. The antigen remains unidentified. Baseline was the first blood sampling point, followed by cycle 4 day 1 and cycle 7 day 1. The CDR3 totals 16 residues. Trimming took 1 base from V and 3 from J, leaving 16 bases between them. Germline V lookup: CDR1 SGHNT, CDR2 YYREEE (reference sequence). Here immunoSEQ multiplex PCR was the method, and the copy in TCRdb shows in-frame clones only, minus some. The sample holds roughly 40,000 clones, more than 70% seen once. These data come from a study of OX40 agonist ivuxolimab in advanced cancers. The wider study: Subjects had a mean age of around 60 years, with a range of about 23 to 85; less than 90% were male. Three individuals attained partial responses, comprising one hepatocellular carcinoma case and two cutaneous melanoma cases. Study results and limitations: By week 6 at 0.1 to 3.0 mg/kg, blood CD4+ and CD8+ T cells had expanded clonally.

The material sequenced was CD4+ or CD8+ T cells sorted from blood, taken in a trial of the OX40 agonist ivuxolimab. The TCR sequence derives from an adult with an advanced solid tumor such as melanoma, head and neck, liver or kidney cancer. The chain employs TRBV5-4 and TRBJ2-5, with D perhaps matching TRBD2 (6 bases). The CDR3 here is CASSLKREVSKETQYF. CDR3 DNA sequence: TGTGCCAGCAGCTTGAAAAGGGAGGTTTCAAAAGAGACCCAGTACTTC.